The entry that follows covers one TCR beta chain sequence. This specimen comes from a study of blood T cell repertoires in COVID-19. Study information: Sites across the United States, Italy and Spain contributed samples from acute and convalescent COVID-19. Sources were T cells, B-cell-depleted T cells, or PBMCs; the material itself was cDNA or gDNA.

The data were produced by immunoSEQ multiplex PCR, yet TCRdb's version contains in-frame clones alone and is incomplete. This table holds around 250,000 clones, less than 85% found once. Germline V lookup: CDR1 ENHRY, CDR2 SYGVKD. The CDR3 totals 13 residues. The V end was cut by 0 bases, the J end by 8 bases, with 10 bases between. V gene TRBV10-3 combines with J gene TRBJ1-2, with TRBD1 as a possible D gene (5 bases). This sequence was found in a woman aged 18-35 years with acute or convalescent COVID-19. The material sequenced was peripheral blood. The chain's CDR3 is CAISESGRGGYTF. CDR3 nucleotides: TGTGCCATCAGTGAGTCGGGAAGGGGCGGCTACACCTTC.